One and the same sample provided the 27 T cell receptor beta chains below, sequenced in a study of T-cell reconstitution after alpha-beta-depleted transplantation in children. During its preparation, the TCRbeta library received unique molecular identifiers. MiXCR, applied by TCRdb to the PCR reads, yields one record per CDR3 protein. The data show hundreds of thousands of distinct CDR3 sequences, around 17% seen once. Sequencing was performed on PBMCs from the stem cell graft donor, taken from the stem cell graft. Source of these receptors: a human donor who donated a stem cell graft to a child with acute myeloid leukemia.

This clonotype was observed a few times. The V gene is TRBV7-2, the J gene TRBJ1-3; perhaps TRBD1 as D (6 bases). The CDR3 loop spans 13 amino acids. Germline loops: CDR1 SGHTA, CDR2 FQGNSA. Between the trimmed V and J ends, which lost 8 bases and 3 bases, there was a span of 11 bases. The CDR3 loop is CASGTGFGNTIYF. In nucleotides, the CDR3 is TGTGCCAGCGGAACAGGGTTTGGAAACACCATATATTTT.

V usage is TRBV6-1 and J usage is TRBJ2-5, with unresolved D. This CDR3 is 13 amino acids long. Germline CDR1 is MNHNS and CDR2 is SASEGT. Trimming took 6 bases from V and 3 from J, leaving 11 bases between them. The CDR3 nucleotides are TGTGCCAGCAGCCGCGATTGGAAAGAGACCCAGTACTTC. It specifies CASSRDWKETQYF.

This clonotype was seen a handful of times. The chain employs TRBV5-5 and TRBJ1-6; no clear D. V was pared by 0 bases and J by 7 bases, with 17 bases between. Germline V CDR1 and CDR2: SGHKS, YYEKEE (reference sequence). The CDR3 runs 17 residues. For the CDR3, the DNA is TGTGCCAGCAGCTTGGTTCTACCCAGCAGACGGAATTCACCCCTCCACTTT. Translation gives CASSLVLPSRRNSPLHF. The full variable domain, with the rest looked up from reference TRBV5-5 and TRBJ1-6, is DAGVTQSPTHLIKTRGQQVTLRCSPISGHKSVSWYQQVLGQGPQFIFQYYEKEERGRGNFPDRFSARQFPNYSSELNVNALLLGDSALYLCASSLVLPSRRNSPLHFGNGTRLTVT.

CDR3 residues: CASSLTVPSSYEQYV. CDR3 nucleotide sequence: TGCGCCAGCAGCTTGACAGTGCCGAGCTCCTACGAGCAGTACGTC. This rearrangement joins TRBV5-1 to TRBJ2-7, with no clear D. This CDR3 region has 15 residues. V gave up 1 base and J gave up 0 bases, with 11 bases separating them. Germline values: CDR1 SGHRS, CDR2 YFSETQ.

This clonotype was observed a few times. The CDR3 protein is CASSVGGQGAMSQYF. The CDR3 DNA reads TGTGCCAGCAGCGTAGGGGGACAGGGGGCTATGTCCCAGTACTTC. The chain joins TRBV9 to TRBJ2-5, with 12 bases matching TRBD1. Germline assignment: CDR1 SGDLS and CDR2 YYNGEE. V lost 0 bases to trimming and J lost 9 bases; unmatched junction nucleotides: 6. CDR3 length: 15 amino acids.

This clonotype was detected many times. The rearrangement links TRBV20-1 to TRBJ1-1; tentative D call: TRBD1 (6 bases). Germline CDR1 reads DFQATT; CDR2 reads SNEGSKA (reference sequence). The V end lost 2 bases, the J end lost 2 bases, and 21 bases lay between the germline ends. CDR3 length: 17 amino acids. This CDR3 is CSARSDRIKGGNTEAFF. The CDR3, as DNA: TGCAGTGCTAGATCGGACCGAATCAAGGGGGGAAACACTGAAGCTTTCTTT.

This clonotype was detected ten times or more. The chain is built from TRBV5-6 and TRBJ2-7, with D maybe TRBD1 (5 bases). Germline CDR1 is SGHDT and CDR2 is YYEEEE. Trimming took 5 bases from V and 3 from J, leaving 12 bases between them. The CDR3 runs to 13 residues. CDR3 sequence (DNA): TGTGCCAGCAGTCTTGGACACCGCTACGAGCAGTACTTC. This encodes CASSLGHRYEQYF.

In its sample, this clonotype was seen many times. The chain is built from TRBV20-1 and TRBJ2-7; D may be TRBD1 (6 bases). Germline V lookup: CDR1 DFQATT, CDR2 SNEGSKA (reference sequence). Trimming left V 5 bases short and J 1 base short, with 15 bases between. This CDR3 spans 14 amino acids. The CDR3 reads CSAPRGGNSYEQYF. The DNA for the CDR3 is TGCAGTGCTCCACGTGGGGGCAATTCCTACGAGCAGTACTTC.

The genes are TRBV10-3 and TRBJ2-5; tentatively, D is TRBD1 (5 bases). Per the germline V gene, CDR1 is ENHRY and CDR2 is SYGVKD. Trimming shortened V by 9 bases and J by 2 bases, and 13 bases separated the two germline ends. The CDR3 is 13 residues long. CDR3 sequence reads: CAIRTDKQETQYF. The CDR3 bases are TGTGCCATTAGGACGGACAAGCAAGAGACCCAGTACTTC.

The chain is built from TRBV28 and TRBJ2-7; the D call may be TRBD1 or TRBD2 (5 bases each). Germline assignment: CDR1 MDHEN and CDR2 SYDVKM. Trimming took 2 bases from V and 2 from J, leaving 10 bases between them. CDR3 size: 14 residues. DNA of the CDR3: TGTGCCAGCAGTTTAACACTGGGGGCCTACGAGCAGTACTTC. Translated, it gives CASSLTLGAYEQYF.

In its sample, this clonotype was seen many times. CDR3 coding DNA: TGTGCCAGCACCCCCCTGGGCGGGGGAGATGGGGAGCAGTTCTTC. Translated, it gives CASTPLGGGDGEQFF. This chain connects TRBV6-5 to TRBJ2-1, with 7 nucleotides matching TRBD2. The trim removed 7 bases at V and 10 bases at J, leaving 16 bases unmatched. CDR3 length: 15 amino acids. Germline V gene data show CDR1 as MNHEY and CDR2 as SVGAGI.

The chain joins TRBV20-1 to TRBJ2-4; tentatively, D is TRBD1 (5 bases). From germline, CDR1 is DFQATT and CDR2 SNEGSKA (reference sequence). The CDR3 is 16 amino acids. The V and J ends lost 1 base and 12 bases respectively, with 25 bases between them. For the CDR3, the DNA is TGCAGTGCTAGAGGGGGTCGCCAGGGCCTCCCAAGGGGTCAGTACTTC. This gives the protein CSARGGRQGLPRGQYF.

CDR3 sequence: CASSLSTGLEQYF. CDR3 DNA: TGTGCCAGCAGTTTATCAACAGGGTTGGAGCAGTACTTC. The chain employs TRBV27 and TRBJ2-7; TRBD1 might be the D (6 bases). V lost 0 bases to trimming and J lost 7 bases, with 10 bases between them. Germline V gene data show CDR1 as MNHEY and CDR2 as SMNVEV (reference sequence). CDR3 size: 13 residues.

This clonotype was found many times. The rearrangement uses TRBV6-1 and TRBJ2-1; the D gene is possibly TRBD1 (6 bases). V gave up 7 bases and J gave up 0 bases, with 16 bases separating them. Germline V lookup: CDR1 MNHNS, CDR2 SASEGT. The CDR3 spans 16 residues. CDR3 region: CASIGGGESSYNEQFF. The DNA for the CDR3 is TGTGCCAGCATAGGGGGTGGCGAAAGCTCCTACAATGAGCAGTTCTTC.

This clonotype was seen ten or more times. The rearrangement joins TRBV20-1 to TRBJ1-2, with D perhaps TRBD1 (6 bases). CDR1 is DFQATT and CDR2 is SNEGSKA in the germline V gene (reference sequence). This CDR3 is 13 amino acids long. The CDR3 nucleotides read TGCGAACTCCGACAGGAGACCCACTATGGCTACACCTTC. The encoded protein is CELRQETHYGYTF.

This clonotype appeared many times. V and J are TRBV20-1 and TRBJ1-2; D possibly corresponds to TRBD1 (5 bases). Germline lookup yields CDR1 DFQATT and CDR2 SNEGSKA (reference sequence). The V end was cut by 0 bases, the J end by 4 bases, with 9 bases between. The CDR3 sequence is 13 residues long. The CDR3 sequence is CSARERDPYGYTF. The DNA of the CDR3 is TGCAGTGCTAGAGAACGGGACCCCTATGGCTACACCTTC.

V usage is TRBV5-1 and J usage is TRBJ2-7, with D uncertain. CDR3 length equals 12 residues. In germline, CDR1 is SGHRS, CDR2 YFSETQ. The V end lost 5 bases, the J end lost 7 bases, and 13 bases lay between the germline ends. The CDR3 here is CASSQSAKEQYF. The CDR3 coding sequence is TGCGCCAGCAGTCAAAGCGCGAAAGAGCAGTACTTC.

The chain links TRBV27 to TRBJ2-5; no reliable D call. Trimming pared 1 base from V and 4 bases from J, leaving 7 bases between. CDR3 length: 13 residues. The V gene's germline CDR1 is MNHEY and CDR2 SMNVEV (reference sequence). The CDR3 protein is CASSLYGPETQYF. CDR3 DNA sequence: TGTGCCAGCAGTTTATATGGCCCAGAGACCCAGTACTTC.

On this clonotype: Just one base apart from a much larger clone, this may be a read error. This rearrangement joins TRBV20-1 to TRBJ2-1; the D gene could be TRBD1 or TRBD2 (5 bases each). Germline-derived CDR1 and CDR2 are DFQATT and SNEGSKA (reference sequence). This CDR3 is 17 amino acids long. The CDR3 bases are TGCAGTGCTGGAGATTGGGGGTCAGGAATGGTGTACAATGAGCAGTTCTTC. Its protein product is CSAGDWGSGMVYNEQFF.

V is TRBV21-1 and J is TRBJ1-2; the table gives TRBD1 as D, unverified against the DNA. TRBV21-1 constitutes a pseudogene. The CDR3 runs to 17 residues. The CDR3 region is CAGALIRDRGRGYGYTF. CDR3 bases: TGTGCCGGAGCACTTATTAGGGACAGGGGGCGAGGCTATGGCTACACCTTC.

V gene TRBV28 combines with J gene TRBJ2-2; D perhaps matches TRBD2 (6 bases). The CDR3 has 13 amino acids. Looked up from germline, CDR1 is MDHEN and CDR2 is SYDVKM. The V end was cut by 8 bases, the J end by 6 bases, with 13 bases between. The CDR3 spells CASPIGGAGELFF. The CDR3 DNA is TGTGCCAGCCCCATCGGGGGAGCCGGGGAGCTGTTTTTT.

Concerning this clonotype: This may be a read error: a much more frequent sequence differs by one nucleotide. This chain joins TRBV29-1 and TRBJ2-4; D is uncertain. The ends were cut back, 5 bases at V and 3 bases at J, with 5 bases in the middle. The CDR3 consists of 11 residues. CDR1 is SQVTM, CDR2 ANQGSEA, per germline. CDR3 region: CSVIGKNIQYF. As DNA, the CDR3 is TGCAGCGTTATAGGCAAAAACATTCAGTACTTC.

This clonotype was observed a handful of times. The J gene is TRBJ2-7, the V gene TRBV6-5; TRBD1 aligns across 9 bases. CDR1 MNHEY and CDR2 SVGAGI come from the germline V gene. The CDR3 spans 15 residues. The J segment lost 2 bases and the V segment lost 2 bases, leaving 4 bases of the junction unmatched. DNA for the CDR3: TGTGCCAGCAGTTACCGTGGACAGGGGACCTACGAGCAGTACTTC. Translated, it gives CASSYRGQGTYEQYF.

The CDR3: CASTTRGTVNTEAFF. In nucleotides, the CDR3 is TGTGCCAGCACCACGAGGGGGACGGTGAACACTGAAGCTTTCTTT. V usage is TRBV7-8 and J usage is TRBJ1-1; D perhaps matches TRBD1 (6 bases). With 7 bases removed from V and 0 bases from J, the gap between germline ends came to 15 bases. CDR3 size: 15 residues. Germline V gives CDR1 SGHVS, CDR2 FQNEAQ.

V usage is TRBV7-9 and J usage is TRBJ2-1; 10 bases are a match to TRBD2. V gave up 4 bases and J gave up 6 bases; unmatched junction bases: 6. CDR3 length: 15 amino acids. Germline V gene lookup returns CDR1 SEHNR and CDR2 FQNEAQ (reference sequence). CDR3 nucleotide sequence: TGTGCCAGCAGCTCCTCTAGCGGGAGTGTCAATGAGCAGTTCTTC. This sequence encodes CASSSSSGSVNEQFF.

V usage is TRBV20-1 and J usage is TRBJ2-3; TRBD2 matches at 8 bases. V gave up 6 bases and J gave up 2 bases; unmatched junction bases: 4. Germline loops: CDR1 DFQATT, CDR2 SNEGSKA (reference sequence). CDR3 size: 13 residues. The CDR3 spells CSATLAATDTQYF. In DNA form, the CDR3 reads TGCAGTGCAACACTAGCGGCCACAGATACGCAGTATTTT.

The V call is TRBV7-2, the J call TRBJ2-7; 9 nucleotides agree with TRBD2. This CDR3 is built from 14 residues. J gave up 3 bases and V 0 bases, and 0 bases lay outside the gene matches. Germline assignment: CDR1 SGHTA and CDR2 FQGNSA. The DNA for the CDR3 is TGTGCCAGCAGCTTAGCTAGCGGGGGCTACGAGCAGTACGTC. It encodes CASSLASGGYEQYV.